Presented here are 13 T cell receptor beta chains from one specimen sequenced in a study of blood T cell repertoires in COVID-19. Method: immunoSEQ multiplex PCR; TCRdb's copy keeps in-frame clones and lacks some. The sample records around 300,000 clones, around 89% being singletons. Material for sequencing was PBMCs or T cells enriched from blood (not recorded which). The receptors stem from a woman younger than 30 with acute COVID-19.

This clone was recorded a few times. For the CDR3, the DNA is TGTGCCAGCGGTCAGGGACTAGCGAACAATGAGCAGTTCTTC. The encoded protein is CASGQGLANNEQFF. This chain joins TRBV7-3 and TRBJ2-1, with 10 bases lining up with TRBD2. Germline V lookup: CDR1 SGHTA, CDR2 FQGTGA. V lost 8 bases and J lost 5; bases outside the gene matches: 6. This CDR3 has 14 amino acids.

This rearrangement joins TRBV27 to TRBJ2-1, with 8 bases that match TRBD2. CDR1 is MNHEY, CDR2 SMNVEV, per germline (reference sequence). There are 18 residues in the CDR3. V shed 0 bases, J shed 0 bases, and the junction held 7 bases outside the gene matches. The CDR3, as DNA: TGTGCCAGCAGTTTATCGTGGGTTACTAGCGGCTCCTACAATGAGCAGTTCTTC. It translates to CASSLSWVTSGSYNEQFF.

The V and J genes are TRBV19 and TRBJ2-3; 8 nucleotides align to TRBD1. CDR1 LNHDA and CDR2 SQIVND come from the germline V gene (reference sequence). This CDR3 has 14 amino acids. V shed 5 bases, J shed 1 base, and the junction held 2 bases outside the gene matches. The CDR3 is CASSLTGGTDTQYF. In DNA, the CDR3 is TGTGCCAGTAGTTTGACAGGGGGCACAGATACGCAGTATTTT.

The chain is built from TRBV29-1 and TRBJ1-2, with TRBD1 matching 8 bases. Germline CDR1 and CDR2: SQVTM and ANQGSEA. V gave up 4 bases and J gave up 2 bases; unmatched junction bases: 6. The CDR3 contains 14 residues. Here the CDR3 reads CSVGRQGRNYGYTF. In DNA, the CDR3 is TGCAGCGTTGGGAGACAGGGGAGAAACTATGGCTACACCTTC.

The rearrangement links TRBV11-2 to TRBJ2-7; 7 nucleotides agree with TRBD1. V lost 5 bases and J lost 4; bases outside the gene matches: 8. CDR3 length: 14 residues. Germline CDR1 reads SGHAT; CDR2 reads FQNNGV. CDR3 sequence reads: CASSTRDRHYEQYF. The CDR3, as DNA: TGTGCCAGCAGCACCCGGGACAGACATTACGAGCAGTACTTC. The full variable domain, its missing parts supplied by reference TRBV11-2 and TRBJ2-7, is EAGVAQSPRYKIIEKRQSVAFWCNPISGHATLYWYQQILGQGPKLLIQFQNNGVVDDSQLPKDRFSAERLKGVDSTLKIQPAKLEDSAVYLCASSTRDRHYEQYFGPGTRLTVT.

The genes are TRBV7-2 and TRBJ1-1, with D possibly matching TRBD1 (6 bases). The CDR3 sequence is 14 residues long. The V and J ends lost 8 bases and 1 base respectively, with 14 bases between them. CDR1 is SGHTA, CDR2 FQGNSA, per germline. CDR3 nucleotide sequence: TGTGCCAGCTCCTTACAGGGAGAGAACACTGAAGCTTTCTTT. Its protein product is CASSLQGENTEAFF.

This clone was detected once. Here the CDR3 reads CASSVLAGGPLSYNEQFF. The CDR3 DNA is TGTGCCAGCAGCGTCTTAGCGGGAGGGCCCCTCTCCTACAATGAGCAGTTCTTC. The V call is TRBV9, the J call TRBJ2-1; 11 bases line up with TRBD2. CDR3 length: 18 residues. With 2 bases clipped from V and 0 bases from J, the junction kept 7 bases outside the gene matches. Germline V lookup: CDR1 SGDLS, CDR2 YYNGEE. Looking up the rest from reference TRBV9 and TRBJ2-1 gives the full variable domain: DSGVTQTPKHLITATGQRVTLRCSPRSGDLSVYWYQQSLDQGLQFLIQYYNGEERAKGNILERFSAQQFPDLHSELNLSSLELGDSALYFCASSVLAGGPLSYNEQFFGPGTRLTVL.

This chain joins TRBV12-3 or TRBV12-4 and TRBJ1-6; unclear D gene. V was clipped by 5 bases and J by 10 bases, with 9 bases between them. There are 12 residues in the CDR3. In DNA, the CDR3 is TGTGCCAGCAGTCAAGAGGCGTCACCCCTCCACTTT. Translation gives CASSQEASPLHF.

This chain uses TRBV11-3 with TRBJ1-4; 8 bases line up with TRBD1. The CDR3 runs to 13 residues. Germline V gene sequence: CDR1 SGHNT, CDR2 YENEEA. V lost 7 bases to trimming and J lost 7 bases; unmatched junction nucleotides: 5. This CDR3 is CASTGQGGEKLFF. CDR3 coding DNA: TGTGCCAGCACCGGACAGGGAGGTGAAAAACTGTTTTTT.

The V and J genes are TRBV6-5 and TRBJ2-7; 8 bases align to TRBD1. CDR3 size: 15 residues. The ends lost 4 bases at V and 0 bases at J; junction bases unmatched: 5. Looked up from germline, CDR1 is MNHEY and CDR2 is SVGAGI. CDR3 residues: CASSFDRGSSYEQYF. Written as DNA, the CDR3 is TGTGCCAGCAGTTTTGACAGGGGAAGCTCCTACGAGCAGTACTTC.

CDR3 coding DNA: TGTGCCAGCAGTGGTCAGATCCCGAACACTGAAGCTTTCTTT. The encoded protein is CASSGQIPNTEAFF. This chain links TRBV2 with TRBJ1-1; D is uncertain. The V end was cut by 4 bases, the J end by 1 base, with 10 bases between. This CDR3 has 14 residues. Germline V gene sequence: CDR1 SNHLY, CDR2 FYNNEI.

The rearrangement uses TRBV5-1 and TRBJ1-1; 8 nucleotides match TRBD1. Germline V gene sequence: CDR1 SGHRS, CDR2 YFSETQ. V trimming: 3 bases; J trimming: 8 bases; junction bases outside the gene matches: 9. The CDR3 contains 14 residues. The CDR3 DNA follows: TGCGCCAGCAGCTCGCTGGGACAGGAAGCAGAAGCTTTCTTT. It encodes CASSSLGQEAEAFF.

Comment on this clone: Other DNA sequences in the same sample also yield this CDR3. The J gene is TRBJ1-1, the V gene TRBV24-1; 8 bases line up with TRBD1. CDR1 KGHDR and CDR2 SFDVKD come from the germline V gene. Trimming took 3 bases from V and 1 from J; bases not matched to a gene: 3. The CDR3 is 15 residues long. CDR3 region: CATSDPGQGNTEAFF. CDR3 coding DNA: TGTGCCACCAGTGATCCAGGACAGGGGAACACTGAAGCTTTCTTT.